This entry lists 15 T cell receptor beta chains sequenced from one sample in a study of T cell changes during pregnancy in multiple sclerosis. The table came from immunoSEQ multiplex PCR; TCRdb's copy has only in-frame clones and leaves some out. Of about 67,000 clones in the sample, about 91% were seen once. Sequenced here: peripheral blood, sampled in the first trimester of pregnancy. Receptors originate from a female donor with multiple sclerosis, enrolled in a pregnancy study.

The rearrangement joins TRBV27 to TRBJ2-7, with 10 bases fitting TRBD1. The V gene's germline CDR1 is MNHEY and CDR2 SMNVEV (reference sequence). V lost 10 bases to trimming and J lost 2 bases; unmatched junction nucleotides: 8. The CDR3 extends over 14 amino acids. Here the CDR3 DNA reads TGTGCCACCCAACCCGGGACAGGGGCCTACGAGCAGTACTTC. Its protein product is CATQPGTGAYEQYF.

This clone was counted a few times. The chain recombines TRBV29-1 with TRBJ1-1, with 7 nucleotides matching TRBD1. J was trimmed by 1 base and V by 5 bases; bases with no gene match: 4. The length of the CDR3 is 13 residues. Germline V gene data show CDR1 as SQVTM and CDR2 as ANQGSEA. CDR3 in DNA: TGCAGCGTTTCGGACAGGCGGAACACTGAAGCTTTCTTT. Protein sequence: CSVSDRRNTEAFF.

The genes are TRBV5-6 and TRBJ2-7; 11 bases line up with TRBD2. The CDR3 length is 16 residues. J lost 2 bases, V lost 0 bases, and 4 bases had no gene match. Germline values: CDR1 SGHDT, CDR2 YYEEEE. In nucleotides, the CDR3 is TGTGCCAGCAGCTTGGTGGGTAGCGGGAGGGCCTACGAGCAGTACTTC. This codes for CASSLVGSGRAYEQYF.

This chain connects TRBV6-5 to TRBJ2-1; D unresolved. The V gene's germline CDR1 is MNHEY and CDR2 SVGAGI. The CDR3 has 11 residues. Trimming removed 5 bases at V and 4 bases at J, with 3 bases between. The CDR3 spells CASSQYNEQFF. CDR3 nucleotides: TGTGCCAGCAGTCAGTACAATGAGCAGTTCTTC.

CDR3 in DNA: TGTGCCAGCTCACCAGAGAACAGAGAGAACACTGAAGCTTTCTTT. Its protein product is CASSPENRENTEAFF. This rearrangement joins TRBV18 to TRBJ1-1, with D hard to call. Deletions cut 2 bases from V and 1 base from J, with 11 bases between. The germline V gene has CDR1 KGHSH and CDR2 LQKENI. The CDR3 has 15 amino acids.

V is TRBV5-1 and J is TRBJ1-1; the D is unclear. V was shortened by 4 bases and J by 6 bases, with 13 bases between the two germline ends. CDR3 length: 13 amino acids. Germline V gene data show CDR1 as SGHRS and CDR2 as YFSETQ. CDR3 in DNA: TGCGCCAGCAGCCCGGGGATGTCGGCTGAAGCTTTCTTT. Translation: CASSPGMSAEAFF. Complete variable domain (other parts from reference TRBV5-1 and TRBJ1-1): KAGVTQTPRYLIKTRGQQVTLSCSPISGHRSVSWYQQTPGQGLQFLFEYFSETQRNKGNFPGRFSGRQFSNSRSEMNVSTLELGDSALYLCASSPGMSAEAFFGQGTRLTVV.

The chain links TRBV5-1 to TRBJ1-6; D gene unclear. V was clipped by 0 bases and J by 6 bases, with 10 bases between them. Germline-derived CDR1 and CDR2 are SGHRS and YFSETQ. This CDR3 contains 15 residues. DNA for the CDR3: TGCGCCAGCAGCTTGGAATTACAGCCTAATTCACCCCTCCACTTT. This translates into CASSLELQPNSPLHF.

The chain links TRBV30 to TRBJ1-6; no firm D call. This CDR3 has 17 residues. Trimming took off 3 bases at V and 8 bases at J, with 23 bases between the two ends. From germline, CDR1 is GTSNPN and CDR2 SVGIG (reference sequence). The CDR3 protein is CAWSAKRPGSRDSPLHF. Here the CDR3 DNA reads TGTGCCTGGAGCGCCAAACGCCCCGGGAGCCGGGATTCACCCCTCCACTTT. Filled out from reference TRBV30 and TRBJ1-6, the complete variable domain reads SQTIHQWPATLVQPVGSPLSLECTVEGTSNPNLYWYRQAAGRGLQLLFYSVGIGQISSEVPQNLSASRPQDRQFILSSKKLLLSDSGFYLCAWSAKRPGSRDSPLHFGNGTRLTVT.

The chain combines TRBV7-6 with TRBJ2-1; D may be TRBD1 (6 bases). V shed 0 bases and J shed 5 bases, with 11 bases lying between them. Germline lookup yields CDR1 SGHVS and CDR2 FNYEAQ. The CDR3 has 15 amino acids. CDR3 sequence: CASSLAAGVDNEQFF. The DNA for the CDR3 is TGTGCCAGCAGCTTAGCGGCAGGGGTGGACAATGAGCAGTTCTTC.

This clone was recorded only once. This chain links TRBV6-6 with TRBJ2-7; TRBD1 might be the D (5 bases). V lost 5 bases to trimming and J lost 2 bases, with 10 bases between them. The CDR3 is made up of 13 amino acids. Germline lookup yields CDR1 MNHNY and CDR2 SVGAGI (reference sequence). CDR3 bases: TGTGCCAGCAGTCGACAGCGAACCTACGAGCAGTACTTC. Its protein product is CASSRQRTYEQYF.

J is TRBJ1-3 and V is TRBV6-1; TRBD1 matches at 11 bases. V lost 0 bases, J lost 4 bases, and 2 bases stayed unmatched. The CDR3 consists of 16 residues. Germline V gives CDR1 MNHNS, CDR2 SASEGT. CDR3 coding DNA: TGTGCCAGCAGTGAAGCGCGGACAGGGGGCGGAAACACCATATATTTT. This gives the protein CASSEARTGGGNTIYF.

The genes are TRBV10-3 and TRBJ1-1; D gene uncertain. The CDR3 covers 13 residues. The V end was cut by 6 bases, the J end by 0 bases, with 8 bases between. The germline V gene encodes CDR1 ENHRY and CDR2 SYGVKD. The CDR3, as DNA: TGTGCCATCAGGAGGGATATGAACACTGAAGCTTTCTTT. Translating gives CAIRRDMNTEAFF.

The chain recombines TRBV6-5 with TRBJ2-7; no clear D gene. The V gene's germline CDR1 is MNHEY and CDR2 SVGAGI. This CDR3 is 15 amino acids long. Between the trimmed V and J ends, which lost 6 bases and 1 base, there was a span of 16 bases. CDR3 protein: CASSLGDSGSYEQYF. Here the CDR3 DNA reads TGTGCCAGCAGCCTCGGAGACTCCGGGTCCTACGAGCAGTACTTC.

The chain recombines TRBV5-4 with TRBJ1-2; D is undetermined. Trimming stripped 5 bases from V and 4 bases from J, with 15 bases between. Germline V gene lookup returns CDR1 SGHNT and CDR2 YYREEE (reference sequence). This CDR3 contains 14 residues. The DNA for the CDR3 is TGTGCCAGCAGAGTCGACCCGAGGGCCTATGGCTACACCTTC. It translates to CASRVDPRAYGYTF.

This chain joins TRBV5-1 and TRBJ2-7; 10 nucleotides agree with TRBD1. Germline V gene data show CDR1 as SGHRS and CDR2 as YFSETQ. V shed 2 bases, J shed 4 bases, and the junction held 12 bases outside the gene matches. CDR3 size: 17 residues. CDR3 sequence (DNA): TGCGCCAGCAGCTTACGGGGAGACAGGGGGCGCTTTTACGAGCAGTACTTC. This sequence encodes CASSLRGDRGRFYEQYF.